This T cell receptor (beta chain) was identified in a study of breast tumors, draining lymph nodes, adjacent tissues. Study-level results: Tumor TCR diversity was below lymph nodes but above nontumor tissue.

Trimming cost V 4 bases and J 6 bases; bases outside gene matches: 13. CDR1 and CDR2 (germline): MDHEN, SYDVKM. CDR3 length equals 16 residues. TCRdb re-called the multiplex PCR reads through MiXCR, storing one row per CDR3 protein. The top ten hold less than 6% of the sample, which has around 110,000 distinct CDR3 sequences, more than 25% seen once. The lymph nodes were axillary draining lymph nodes from breast cancer patients. At least ten counts were recorded for this clonotype. Its antigen is currently unknown. Sequenced input: axillary lymph node tissue. The receptor was derived from a female donor with breast cancer. Some clones in this sample may be carry-over from other donors' samples. The J gene is TRBJ2-3, the V gene TRBV28; TRBD2 matches 7 bases. This CDR3 is CASSSRGEGLGDTQYF. The CDR3 DNA follows: TGTGCCAGCAGTTCCCGAGGGGAGGGCCTCGGGGATACGCAGTATTTT. Using reference TRBV28 and TRBJ2-3 for the parts outside the CDR3, the full variable domain is DVKVTQSSRYLVKRTGEKVFLECVQDMDHENMFWYRQDPGLGLRLIYFSYDVKMKEKGDIPEGYSVSREKKERFSLILESASTNQTSMYLCASSSRGEGLGDTQYFGPGTRLTVL.